This record looks at one T cell receptor (beta chain) sequence and its context. The CDR3 contains 16 residues. CDR1 is LNHDA and CDR2 is SQIVND in the germline V gene (reference sequence). Trimming cost V 5 bases and J 0 bases; bases outside gene matches: 6. Generated by immunoSEQ multiplex PCR, the TCRdb table keeps only in-frame clones and is missing some. The sample yields 95,000 to 130,000 clones, 90% seen once. The sample belongs to a study of T cell clones after liver transplantation. This chain uses TRBV19 with TRBJ1-3; TRBD1 agrees at 8 bases. The input for sequencing was CD4+ T cells from blood, taken 12 months after liver transplant. The clonotype comes from a human patient who received a liver transplant. Part of the T cells may come from the graft donor. CDR3 coding DNA: TGTGCCAGTAGTCCGAGGACAGGGAACTCTGGAAACACCATATATTTT. Translation: CASSPRTGNSGNTIYF.